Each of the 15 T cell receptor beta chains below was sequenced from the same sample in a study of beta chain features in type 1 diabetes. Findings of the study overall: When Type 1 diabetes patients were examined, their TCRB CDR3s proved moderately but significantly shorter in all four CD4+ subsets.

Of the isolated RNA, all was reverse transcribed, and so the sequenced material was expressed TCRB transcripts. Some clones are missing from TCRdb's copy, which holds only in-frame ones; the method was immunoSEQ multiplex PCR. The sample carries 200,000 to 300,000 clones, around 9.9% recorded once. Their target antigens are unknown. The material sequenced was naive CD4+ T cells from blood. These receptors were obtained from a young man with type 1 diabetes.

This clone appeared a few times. The chain's CDR3 is CASSLNHDSPLFF. DNA of the CDR3: TGTGCCAGCAGCTTAAACCACGACTCCCCGCTGTTTTTT. The chain combines TRBV11-2 with TRBJ2-2; D remains unclear. The V and J ends lost 2 bases and 13 bases respectively, with 14 bases between them. Looked up from germline, CDR1 is SGHAT and CDR2 is FQNNGV. The CDR3 contains 13 residues. The variable domain in full, completed from reference TRBV11-2 and TRBJ2-2, reads EAGVAQSPRYKIIEKRQSVAFWCNPISGHATLYWYQQILGQGPKLLIQFQNNGVVDDSQLPKDRFSAERLKGVDSTLKIQPAKLEDSAVYLCASSLNHDSPLFFGEGSRLTVL.

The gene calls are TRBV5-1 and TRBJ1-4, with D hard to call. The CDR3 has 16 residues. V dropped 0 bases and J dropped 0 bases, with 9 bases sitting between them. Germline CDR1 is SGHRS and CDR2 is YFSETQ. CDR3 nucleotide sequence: TGCGCCAGCAGCTTGGCTCCGTTTGCAACTAATGAAAAACTGTTTTTT. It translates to CASSLAPFATNEKLFF.

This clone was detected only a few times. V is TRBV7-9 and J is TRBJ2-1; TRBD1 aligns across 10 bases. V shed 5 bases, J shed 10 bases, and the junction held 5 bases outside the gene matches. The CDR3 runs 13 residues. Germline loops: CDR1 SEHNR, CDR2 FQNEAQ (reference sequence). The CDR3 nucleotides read TGTGCCAGCAGCGCCGGACAGGGGGTCGAGCAGTTCTTC. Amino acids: CASSAGQGVEQFF.

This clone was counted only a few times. CDR3 bases: TGTGCCAGCAGCTTCAGCGGGGGGCCAGATACGCAGTATTTT. Its translation: CASSFSGGPDTQYF. The chain links TRBV7-2 to TRBJ2-3, with 9 bases lining up with TRBD2. Trimming took 3 bases from V and 4 from J; bases not matched to a gene: 2. In germline, CDR1 is SGHTA, CDR2 FQGNSA. The CDR3 loop spans 14 amino acids.

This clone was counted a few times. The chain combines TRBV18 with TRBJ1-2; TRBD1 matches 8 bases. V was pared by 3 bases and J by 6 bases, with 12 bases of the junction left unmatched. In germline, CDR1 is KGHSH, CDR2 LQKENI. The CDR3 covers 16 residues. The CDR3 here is CASSPRTGKELNGYTF. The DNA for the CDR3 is TGTGCCAGCTCACCTCGGACAGGGAAGGAACTGAATGGCTACACCTTC.

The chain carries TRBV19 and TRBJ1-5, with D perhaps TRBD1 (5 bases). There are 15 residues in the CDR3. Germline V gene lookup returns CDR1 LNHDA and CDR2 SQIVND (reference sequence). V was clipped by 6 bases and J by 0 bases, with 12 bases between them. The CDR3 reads CASRMGQYSNQPQHF. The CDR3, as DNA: TGTGCCAGTAGGATGGGGCAATATAGCAATCAGCCCCAGCATTTT.

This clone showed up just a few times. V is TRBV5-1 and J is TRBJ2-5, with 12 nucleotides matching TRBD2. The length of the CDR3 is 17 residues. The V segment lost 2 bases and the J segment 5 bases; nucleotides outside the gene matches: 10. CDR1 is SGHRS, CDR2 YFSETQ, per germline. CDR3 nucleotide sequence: TGCGCCAGCAGCTTCGGCGCTAGCGGGGGGGCGCGGGAGACCCAGTACTTC. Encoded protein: CASSFGASGGARETQYF.

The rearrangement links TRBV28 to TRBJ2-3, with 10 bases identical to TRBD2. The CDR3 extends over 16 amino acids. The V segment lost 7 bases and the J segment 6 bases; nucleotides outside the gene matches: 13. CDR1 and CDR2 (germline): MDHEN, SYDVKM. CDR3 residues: CASMESAGGSRDTQYF. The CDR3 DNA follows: TGTGCCAGCATGGAATCAGCGGGGGGGTCCAGGGATACGCAGTATTTT.

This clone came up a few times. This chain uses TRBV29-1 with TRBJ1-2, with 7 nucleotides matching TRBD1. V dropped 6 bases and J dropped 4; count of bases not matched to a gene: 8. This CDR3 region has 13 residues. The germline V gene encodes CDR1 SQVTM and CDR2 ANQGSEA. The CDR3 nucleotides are TGCAGCGTCGAACAGGGGAGCTTCTATGGCTACACCTTC. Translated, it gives CSVEQGSFYGYTF.

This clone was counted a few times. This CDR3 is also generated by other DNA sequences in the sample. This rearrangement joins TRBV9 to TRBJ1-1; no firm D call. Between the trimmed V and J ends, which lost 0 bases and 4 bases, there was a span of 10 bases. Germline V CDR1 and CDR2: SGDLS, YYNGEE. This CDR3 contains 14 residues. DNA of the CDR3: TGTGCCAGCAGCGTAGTGGGCCGGGGCACTGAAGCTTTCTTT. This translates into CASSVVGRGTEAFF.

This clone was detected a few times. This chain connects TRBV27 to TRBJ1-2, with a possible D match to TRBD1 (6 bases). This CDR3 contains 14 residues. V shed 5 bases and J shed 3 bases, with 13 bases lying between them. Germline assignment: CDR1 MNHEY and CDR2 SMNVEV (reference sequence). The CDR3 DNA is TGTGCCAGCAGTCGCGAGGGGGTGGACTATGGCTACACCTTC. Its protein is CASSREGVDYGYTF.

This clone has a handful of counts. CDR3 bases: TGTGCCAGCAGCTATAAGACAGGGCCCCACGAGCAGTACTTC. The encoded protein is CASSYKTGPHEQYF. The rearrangement links TRBV27 to TRBJ2-7; 7 nucleotides agree with TRBD1. V dropped 6 bases and J dropped 5; count of bases not matched to a gene: 10. This CDR3 comprises 14 residues. The V gene's germline CDR1 is MNHEY and CDR2 SMNVEV (reference sequence).

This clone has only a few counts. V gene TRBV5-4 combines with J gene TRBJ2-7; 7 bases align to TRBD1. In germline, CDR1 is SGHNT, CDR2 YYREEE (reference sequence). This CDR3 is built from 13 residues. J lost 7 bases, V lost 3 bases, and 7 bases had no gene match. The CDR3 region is CASSWTDREEQYF. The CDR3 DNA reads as TGTGCCAGCAGCTGGACAGACAGGGAGGAGCAGTACTTC.

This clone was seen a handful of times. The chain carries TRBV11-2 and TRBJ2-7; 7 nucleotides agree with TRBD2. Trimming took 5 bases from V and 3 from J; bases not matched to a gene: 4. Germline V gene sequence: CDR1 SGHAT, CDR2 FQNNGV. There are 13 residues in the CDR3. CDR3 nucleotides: TGTGCCAGCAGCGGGGGAGGGTACTACGAGCAGTACTTC. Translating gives CASSGGGYYEQYF.

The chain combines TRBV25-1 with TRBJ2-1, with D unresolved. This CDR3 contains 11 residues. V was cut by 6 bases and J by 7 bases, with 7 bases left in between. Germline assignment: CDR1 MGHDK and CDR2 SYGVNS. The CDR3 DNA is TGTGCCAGCAGCCCGCGGAATGAGCAGTTCTTC. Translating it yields CASSPRNEQFF.